This T cell receptor (beta chain) was sequenced during a study of cytomegalovirus exposure and HLA in healthy donors. Germline lookup yields CDR1 MGHRA and CDR2 YSYEKL. V shed 2 bases, J shed 4 bases, and the junction held 5 bases outside the gene matches. The CDR3 consists of 15 residues. It was with 60 Vbeta and 13 Jbeta primers that the PCR ran. Profiling relied on immunoSEQ multiplex PCR, and the TCRdb table lists in-frame clones only, not all of them. The sample has under 110,000 clones; 65% to 80% are singletons. Material for sequencing was PBMCs. The genes are TRBV4-1 and TRBJ1-2, with 9 bases identical to TRBD1. The sequence came from a man in his sixties in good health and CMV-seronegative. CDR3 in DNA: TGCGCCAGCAGCCAAACAGGGGGCGAACCCTATGGCTACACCTTC. Protein product: CASSQTGGEPYGYTF.